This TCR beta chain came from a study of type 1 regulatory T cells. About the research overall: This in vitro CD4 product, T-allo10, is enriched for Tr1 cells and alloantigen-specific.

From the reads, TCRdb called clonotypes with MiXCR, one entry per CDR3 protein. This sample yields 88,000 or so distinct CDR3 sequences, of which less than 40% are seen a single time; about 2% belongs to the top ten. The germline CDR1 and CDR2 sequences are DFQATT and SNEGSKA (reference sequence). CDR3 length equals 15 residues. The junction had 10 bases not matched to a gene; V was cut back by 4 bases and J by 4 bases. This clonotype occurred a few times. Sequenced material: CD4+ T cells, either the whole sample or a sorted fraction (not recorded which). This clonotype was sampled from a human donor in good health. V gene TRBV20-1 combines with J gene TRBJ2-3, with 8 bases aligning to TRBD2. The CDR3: CSATRGGSLADTQYF. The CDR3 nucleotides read TGCAGTGCTACCCGGGGGGGAAGTCTTGCAGATACGCAGTATTTT.